This is a list of T cell receptor beta chains from one sample in a study of OX40 agonist ivuxolimab in advanced cancers. Clones were read by immunoSEQ multiplex PCR, and TCRdb kept only the in-frame ones, dropping some. The table lists fewer than 60,000 clones, 80% to 90% of them singletons, with more than 13% in the top ten. The material was CD4+ or CD8+ T cells sorted from blood, obtained in a trial of the OX40 agonist ivuxolimab. These receptors were obtained from an adult with an advanced solid tumor such as melanoma, head and neck, liver or kidney cancer. Each CDR3 is given with its conserved first and last residue. The order of the fields is V gene, J gene, CDR3 protein.

TRBV7-6	TRBJ2-7	CASSLVTGGMGEQYF
TRBV4-1	TRBJ2-2	CASSQEQGWTGELFF
TRBV30	TRBJ1-1	CAWSVRQNMNTEAFF
TRBV4-1	TRBJ1-4	CASSHPGGVNEKLFF
TRBV6-1	TRBJ1-3	CASSADGGNTIYF
TRBV7-9	TRBJ2-4	CASSPRQRKDLAKNIQYF
TRBV27	TRBJ2-1	CASSFAGNEQFF
TRBV6-6	TRBJ1-1	CASILSTEAFF
TRBV6-1	TRBJ1-2	CASSDGTGPGYTF
TRBV7-9	TRBJ1-1	CATRQGKTEAFF
TRBV7-9	TRBJ2-7	CASSLESEQYF
TRBV4-3	TRBJ2-4	CASSQDDTTGALAKNIQYF
TRBV11-3	TRBJ2-7	CASSSTGFGEQYF
TRBV30	TRBJ1-1	CAWSVQGNTEAFF
TRBV27	TRBJ2-1	CASTSGTGLYNEQFF
TRBV19	TRBJ2-3	CATNPGTAGTDTQYF
TRBV6-6	TRBJ1-2	CASSSRQGSNYGYTF
TRBV29-1	TRBJ2-2	CSVAGDTGELFF
TRBV5-5	TRBJ2-7	CASSLPGTGFEQYF
TRBV6-1	TRBJ2-7	CASSEAPNSGAYEQYF
TRBV19	TRBJ1-2	CASSIHRVRQGAADFGYTF